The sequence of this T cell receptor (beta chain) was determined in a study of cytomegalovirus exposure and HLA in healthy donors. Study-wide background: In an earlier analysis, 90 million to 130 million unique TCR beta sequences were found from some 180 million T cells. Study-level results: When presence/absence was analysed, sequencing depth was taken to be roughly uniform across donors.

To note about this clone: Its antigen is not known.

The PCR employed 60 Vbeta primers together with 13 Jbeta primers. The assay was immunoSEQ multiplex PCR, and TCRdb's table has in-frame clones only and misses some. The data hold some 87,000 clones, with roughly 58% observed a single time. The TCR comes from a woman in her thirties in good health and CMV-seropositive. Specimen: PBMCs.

CDR3 sequence (DNA): TGTGCCAGTAGTATAGATCCACGACAGGGGATGGTTCAGCCCCAGCATTTT. Residues: CASSIDPRQGMVQPQHF. The genes are TRBV19 and TRBJ1-5; 8 bases fit TRBD1. The CDR3 consists of 17 residues. Germline V gene data show CDR1 as LNHDA and CDR2 as SQIVND (reference sequence). V shed 0 bases, J shed 6 bases, and the junction held 10 bases outside the gene matches. Combining the CDR3 with reference TRBV19 and TRBJ1-5 gives the whole variable domain DGGITQSPKYLFRKEGQNVTLSCEQNLNHDAMYWYRQDPGQGLRLIYYSQIVNDFQKGDIAEGYSVSREKKESFPLTVTSAQKNPTAFYLCASSIDPRQGMVQPQHFGDGTRLSIL.